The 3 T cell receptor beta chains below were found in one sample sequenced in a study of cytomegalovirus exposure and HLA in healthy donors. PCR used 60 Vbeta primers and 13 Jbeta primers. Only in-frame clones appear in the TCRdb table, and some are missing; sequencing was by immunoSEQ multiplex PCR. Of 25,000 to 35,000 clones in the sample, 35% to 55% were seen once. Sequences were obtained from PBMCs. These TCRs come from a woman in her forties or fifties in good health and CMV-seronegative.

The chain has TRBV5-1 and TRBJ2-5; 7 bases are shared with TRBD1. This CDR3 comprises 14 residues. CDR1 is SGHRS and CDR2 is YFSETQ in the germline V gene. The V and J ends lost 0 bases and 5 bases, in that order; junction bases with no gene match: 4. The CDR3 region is CASSLGGQLETQYF. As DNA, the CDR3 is TGCGCCAGCAGCTTGGGGGGACAGCTGGAGACCCAGTACTTC.

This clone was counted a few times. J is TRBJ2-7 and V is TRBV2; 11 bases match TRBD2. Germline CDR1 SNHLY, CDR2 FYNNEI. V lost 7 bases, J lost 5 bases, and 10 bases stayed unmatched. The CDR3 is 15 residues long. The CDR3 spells CASTIAGGPVDEQYF. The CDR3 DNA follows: TGTGCCAGCACCATAGCGGGAGGGCCCGTGGACGAGCAGTACTTC.

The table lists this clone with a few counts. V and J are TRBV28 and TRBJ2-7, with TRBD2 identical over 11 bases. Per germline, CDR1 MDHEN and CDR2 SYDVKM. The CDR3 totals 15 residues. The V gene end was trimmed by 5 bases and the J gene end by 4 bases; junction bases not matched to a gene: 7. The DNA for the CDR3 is TGTGCCAGCAGTCCGTATAGCGGGGGGGCATACGAGCAGTACTTC. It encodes CASSPYSGGAYEQYF.